This T cell receptor beta chain was identified during a study of blood T cell repertoires in COVID-19. Whole-study context: Samples of COVID-19 (acute and convalescent) were obtained from the United States, Italy and Spain. From T cells, B-cell-depleted T cells, or PBMCs came the material, which was cDNA or gDNA.

In the authors' methods: Nucleated cell number was recorded as an estimate derived from reference gene primer amplification. TCRdb's copy holds only in-frame clones and misses some; the assay was immunoSEQ multiplex PCR. The DNA was the basis for D and trimming; V, J and clone size are from that table. The repertoire holds more than 300,000 clones, with 91% as singletons. Trimming took 2 bases from V and 3 from J; bases not matched to a gene: 4. The CDR3 is 14 residues long. Germline V CDR1 and CDR2: KGHSH, LQKENI. Sequencing was done on a sample of peripheral blood. The TCR originated in a woman aged 18-30 years who had recovered from COVID-19. The rearrangement uses TRBV18 and TRBJ2-7; 7 nucleotides align to TRBD1. The CDR3 is CASSPGTAHYEQYV. The CDR3 DNA sequence: TGTGCCAGCTCACCAGGGACAGCTCACTACGAGCAGTACGTC.